This T cell receptor (beta chain) was found in a study of read filtering for tumor transcriptome and immune sequencing. Looking at the study overall: R-ISS stage counts were 8 for I, roughly 15 for II, 7 for III. After DNase treatment, RNA was made into whole-transcriptome libraries. Study observations and caveats: Single-read clonotypes: about 81.9% of IR-seq clonotypes (about 4% of reads), 74.6% of RNA-seq clonotypes (around 48% of reads).

From 300 to 400 ng of RNA, a library with molecular barcoded alpha/delta and beta/gamma adaptors was made. TCRdb independently ran MiXCR on the reads; one entry per CDR3 protein. The sample carries fewer than 45,000 distinct CDR3 sequences, about an eighth recorded once. Trimming took 2 bases from V and 4 from J, leaving 15 bases between them. Per the germline V gene, CDR1 is MNHEY and CDR2 is SVGEGT. CDR3 length equals 16 residues. This clonotype has ten or more counts. Its antigen is not identified. V usage is TRBV6-2 or TRBV6-3 and J usage is TRBJ2-1, with D perhaps matching TRBD1 or TRBD2 (6 bases each). This TCR came from a donor at least 40 years old with multiple myeloma. The sequencing sample was made of a population of CD138-negative cells sorted from bone marrow. The CDR3 is CASSYQRGEKYNEQFF. The CDR3 DNA follows: TGTGCCAGCAGTTACCAGAGGGGGGAGAAATACAATGAGCAGTTCTTC.